One and the same sample provided the 4 T cell receptor beta chains below, sequenced in a study of blood T cells in healthy people across ages. PCR was performed a second time for roughly 7 to 12 cycles using a sample-barcoded 5' primer and a J-beta primer mix. TCRdb ran MiXCR on the 5' RACE reads and lists one entry per CDR3 protein. The repertoire holds fewer than 800,000 distinct CDR3 sequences, with approximately 21% as singletons. What was sequenced was blood. Source of these receptors: a man aged 65 to 85 in good health.

This clonotype was picked up a small number of times. This chain joins TRBV6-1 and TRBJ1-6, with D unclear. The V and J ends lost 0 bases and 11 bases respectively, with 8 bases between them. The germline CDR1 and CDR2 sequences are MNHNS and SASEGT. CDR3 length equals 13 residues. CDR3 DNA: TGTGCCAGCAGTGAAGCAAGAGGAGCACCCCTCCACTTT. This codes for CASSEARGAPLHF.

This clonotype was detected only a few times. The chain recombines TRBV5-1 with TRBJ2-5; D is undetermined. The CDR3 contains 14 residues. The germline gives CDR1 SGHRS, CDR2 YFSETQ. Trimming removed 5 bases from V and 4 bases from J, with 15 bases in between. This chain's CDR3 is CASSTVRLGETQYF. For the CDR3, the DNA is TGCGCCAGCAGTACGGTGAGGTTAGGAGAGACCCAGTACTTC.

The gene calls are TRBV14 and TRBJ2-5; no firm D call. The end of the DNA fits TRBJ2-1 better, so the J call may be wrong. Germline loops: CDR1 SGHDN, CDR2 FVKESK. The CDR3 runs to 13 residues. The CDR3 sequence: CASSQGQANEQFF. CDR3 in DNA: TGTGCCAGCAGCCAAGGACAAGCAAATGAGCAGTTCTTC.

In this sample, this clonotype turned up a few times. The chain is built from TRBV27 and TRBJ1-4; D is possibly TRBD1 (6 bases). Trimming shortened V by 5 bases and J by 3 bases, and 13 bases separated the two germline ends. The CDR3 extends over 15 amino acids. Looked up from germline, CDR1 is MNHEY and CDR2 is SMNVEV (reference sequence). CDR3 sequence: CASSPLTGSNEKLFF. CDR3 nucleotide sequence: TGTGCCAGCAGTCCACTGACAGGCTCTAATGAAAAACTGTTTTTT.